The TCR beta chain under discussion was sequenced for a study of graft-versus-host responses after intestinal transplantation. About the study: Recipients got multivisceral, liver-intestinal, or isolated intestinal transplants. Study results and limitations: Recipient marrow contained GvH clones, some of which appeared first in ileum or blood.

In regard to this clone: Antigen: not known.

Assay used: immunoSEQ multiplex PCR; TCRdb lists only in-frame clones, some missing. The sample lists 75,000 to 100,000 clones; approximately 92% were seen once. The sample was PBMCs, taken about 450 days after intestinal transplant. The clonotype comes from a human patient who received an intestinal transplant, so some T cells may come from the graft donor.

CDR3 DNA: TGCGCCAGCAGCCAAGGTCGGAACACTGAAGCTTTCTTT. Its translation is CASSQGRNTEAFF. The V call is TRBV4-1, the J call TRBJ1-1; D unresolved. CDR3 length: 13 amino acids. CDR1 is MGHRA, CDR2 YSYEKL, per germline. Trimming took 1 base from V and 1 from J, leaving 4 bases between them.